One sample yielded the 11 T cell receptor beta chains listed below, sequenced in a study of CD8 T cell repertoires and HIV-1 epitope variants. No cognate antigen is known for these TCRs. Here immunoSEQ multiplex PCR was the method, and the copy in TCRdb shows in-frame clones only, minus some. The data hold 5,000 to 6,500 clones, with approximately 70% observed a single time. Sequencing was carried out using cultured CD8+ T cells derived from PBMCs. These receptors were collected from a male donor with HIV.

The chain has TRBV9 and TRBJ2-5; maybe TRBD1 (5 bases). The CDR3 loop spans 14 amino acids. Per the germline V gene, CDR1 is SGDLS and CDR2 is YYNGEE. V was cut by 0 bases and J by 3 bases, with 9 bases left in between. The CDR3 nucleotides are TGTGCCAGCAGCGTAGGAGACAGAAAAGAGACCCAGTACTTC. Its translation is CASSVGDRKETQYF.

The chain employs TRBV6-5 and TRBJ2-7; the D gene is possibly TRBD2 (6 bases). The CDR3 loop spans 13 amino acids. Germline V gives CDR1 MNHEY, CDR2 SVGAGI. V lost 5 bases and J 3 bases, leaving 11 bases between the germline ends. CDR3 region: CASSPGDFYEQYF. CDR3 bases: TGTGCCAGCAGTCCCGGGGACTTCTACGAGCAGTACTTC.

The gene calls are TRBV19 and TRBJ2-3; D remains unclear. Germline V lookup: CDR1 LNHDA, CDR2 SQIVND (reference sequence). The V end was cut by 5 bases, the J end by 6 bases, with 21 bases between. The CDR3 consists of 16 residues. The DNA for the CDR3 is TGTGCCAGTAGTGCCCTCAGCGCTAGTACGGGTGATACGCAGTATTTT. Its protein product is CASSALSASTGDTQYF.

The chain carries TRBV7-9 and TRBJ2-7; D might be TRBD1 or TRBD2, each matching 5 bases. Germline CDR1 reads SEHNR; CDR2 reads FQNEAQ (reference sequence). The CDR3 runs to 14 residues. V lost 5 bases and J 5 bases, leaving 16 bases between the germline ends. CDR3 DNA sequence: TGTGCCAGCAGCCCTACAGGCGGGCGGGACGAGCAGTACTTC. It codes for CASSPTGGRDEQYF.

The genes are TRBV19 and TRBJ2-1, with TRBD2 matching over 7 bases. The CDR3 totals 16 residues. CDR1 is LNHDA, CDR2 SQIVND, per germline (reference sequence). The V and J ends lost 5 bases and 5 bases, in that order; junction bases with no gene match: 12. The CDR3 reads CASSLRRLAEHNEQFF. Written as DNA, the CDR3 is TGTGCCAGTAGTCTTAGGAGACTAGCCGAACACAATGAGCAGTTCTTC.

The table lists this clone with a count of one. The J gene is TRBJ2-1, the V gene TRBV7-6; D ambiguous. Per germline, CDR1 SGHVS and CDR2 FNYEAQ. This CDR3 has 13 amino acids. V was shortened by 1 base and J by 9 bases, with 10 bases between the two germline ends. This CDR3 is CASSLDGASEQFF. As DNA, the CDR3 is TGTGCCAGCAGCTTAGACGGTGCCAGTGAGCAGTTCTTC.

The chain links TRBV28 to TRBJ1-1; D perhaps matches TRBD1 (5 bases). CDR1 is MDHEN and CDR2 is SYDVKM in the germline V gene. This CDR3 has 14 amino acids. Trimming cost V 7 bases and J 8 bases, with 20 bases left between them. The CDR3 region is CASTPGARVPEAFF. Here the CDR3 DNA reads TGTGCCAGCACCCCTGGGGCACGGGTGCCCGAAGCTTTCTTT.

This chain links TRBV9 with TRBJ2-1; 11 positions match TRBD2. V lost 0 bases, J lost 4 bases, and 15 bases stayed unmatched. The CDR3 runs to 20 residues. Looked up from germline, CDR1 is SGDLS and CDR2 is YYNGEE. CDR3 nucleotide sequence: TGTGCCAGCAGCGTAGAGCCCCCTGGTAGCGGGGGGGCAAGGTACAATGAGCAGTTCTTC. Protein: CASSVEPPGSGGARYNEQFF.

The chain has TRBV5-1 and TRBJ2-5; 7 bases align to TRBD2. The J call may be wrong; the DNA end is better matched by TRBJ2-7. The germline gives CDR1 SGHRS, CDR2 YFSETQ. The CDR3 extends over 15 amino acids. CDR3: CASSPTSAVPYEQYF. The CDR3 DNA reads TGCGCCAGCAGCCCTACTAGCGCTGTACCCTACGAGCAGTACTTC.

The rearrangement uses TRBV19 and TRBJ1-4; 8 positions match TRBD1. V lost 5 bases and J lost 0; bases outside the gene matches: 14. Germline V lookup: CDR1 LNHDA, CDR2 SQIVND (reference sequence). The CDR3 spans 19 residues. The CDR3 is CASSVWSGTGFATNEKLFF. The CDR3 DNA sequence: TGTGCCAGTAGTGTGTGGTCCGGGACAGGATTTGCAACTAATGAAAAACTGTTTTTT.

This clone was observed a few times. The chain carries TRBV28 and TRBJ1-1, with D unclear. There are 13 residues in the CDR3. V lost 1 base and J 5 bases, leaving 8 bases between the germline ends. Germline values: CDR1 MDHEN, CDR2 SYDVKM. For the CDR3, the DNA is TGTGCCAGCAGTTTATTGGGTAGGACTGAAGCTTTCTTT. This encodes CASSLLGRTEAFF.